This T cell receptor beta chain was identified in a study of vaccination and CD4 T cells after COVID-19. The overall study: Six men and four women formed the convalescents, two being Hispanic. Points from the study as a whole: Spike mono-reactivity marked 304 of 307 vaccine-specific clones in convalescent patients.

V lost 1 base and J lost 3; bases outside the gene matches: 3. CDR3 size: 15 residues. Germline CDR1 reads SGHVS; CDR2 reads FNYEAQ. An Oncomine TCR Beta short-read assay was used to sequence the DNA from cultured CD4+ T cells. Extraction of genomic DNA was performed on cultured CD4+ T cells. TCRdb re-derived calls from the PCR reads in MiXCR, one entry per CDR3 protein. The sample contains 25,000 or so distinct CDR3 sequences, approximately 64% of which appear only once. Sample treatment: roughly 10-day PBMC culture with coronavirus spike peptide pools or control peptides (ViraFEST assay). With respect to this clonotype: Antigen: not known.

This chain links TRBV7-6 with TRBJ1-3, with TRBD1 identical over 7 bases. The clonotype originates from a human donor who received a COVID-19 vaccine. The input for sequencing was CD4+ T cells from blood, cultured in vitro, taken after SARS-CoV-2 vaccination. CDR3 bases: TGTGCCAGCAGCTTAGAGGGGGCTGGTGGAAACACCATATATTTT. Translating it yields CASSLEGAGGNTIYF.